The next 10 T cell receptor beta chains were all read from a single sample in a study of T cell responses to AZD1222 COVID-19 vaccine (dated by TCRdb to the early 2020s). Reading the label with the study, this specimen's time point is: about 28 days (+/-7) after the second vaccine dose. Libraries were made using the immunoSEQ multiplex PCR assay. The immuneACCESS repertoire file appears here via TCRdb, limited to in-frame rearrangements. These files lack a portion of the clones; in checked studies, under half of the deficit traces to unresolved V genes, and the cause of the others is not known. In all, the sample holds about 140,000 clones, and roughly nine tenths of those were seen once. The top ten constitute less than 1.5% of the sample. Material: peripheral blood, obtained 28 days after the second AZD1222 dose. The receptors originated from an adult who received the AZD1222 COVID-19 vaccine.

V gene TRBV4-2 combines with J gene TRBJ1-6; 8 bases map to TRBD1. After removal of 4 bases from V and 12 bases from J, the junction contained 14 bases not matched to a gene. The CDR3 is made up of 16 amino acids. Germline V CDR1 and CDR2: LGHNA, YNFKEQ. The CDR3 reads CASSRNQGAGPLPLHF. DNA for the CDR3: TGTGCCAGCAGCCGGAACCAGGGGGCCGGGCCACTACCCCTCCACTTT.

V is TRBV3-1 (or the pseudogene TRBV3-2) and J is TRBJ2-7, with 7 bases identical to TRBD1. V was clipped by 4 bases and J by 6 bases; unmatched bases: 9. Germline V lookup: CDR1 LGHDT, CDR2 YNNKEL (reference sequence). This CDR3 is 14 amino acids long. In DNA form, the CDR3 reads TGTGCCAGCAGCCTAAGCGACAGGGCAGGCGAGCAGTACTTC. This encodes CASSLSDRAGEQYF.

The gene calls are TRBV28 and TRBJ1-2; 7 bases map to TRBD1. V was pared by 6 bases and J by 9 bases, with 16 bases of the junction left unmatched. The CDR3 consists of 15 residues. Germline V CDR1 and CDR2: MDHEN, SYDVKM. The CDR3 sequence: CASSPVGTAFLRYTF. CDR3 in DNA: TGTGCCAGCAGCCCCGTCGGGACAGCGTTTCTTCGCTACACCTTC.

The chain uses TRBV12-3 or TRBV12-4 and TRBJ1-1, with D possibly matching TRBD1 (5 bases). This CDR3 is built from 12 residues. Deletions cut 0 bases from V and 10 bases from J, with 9 bases between. Here the CDR3 reads CASSLARQTAFF. The CDR3 DNA reads as TGTGCCAGCAGTTTAGCCCGACAGACAGCTTTCTTT.

This sequence joins TRBV5-1 and TRBJ1-5; D unresolved. This CDR3 spans 15 amino acids. Trimming pared 0 bases from V and 1 base from J, leaving 8 bases between. Germline-derived CDR1 and CDR2 are SGHRS and YFSETQ. CDR3 protein: CASSLEGLSNQPQHF. The CDR3 DNA is TGCGCCAGCAGCTTGGAAGGGTTAAGCAATCAGCCCCAGCATTTT.

The V gene is TRBV3-1 (or the pseudogene TRBV3-2), the J gene TRBJ1-2, with a tentative D call TRBD1 (6 bases). The germline V and J ends were trimmed by 5 bases and 3 bases, with 22 bases remaining between them. Germline CDR1 and CDR2: LGHDT and YNNKEL (reference sequence). This CDR3 has 17 amino acids. CDR3 amino acids: CASSGDNQGPTDYGYTF. CDR3 sequence (DNA): TGTGCCAGCAGCGGGGACAACCAGGGGCCAACGGACTATGGCTACACCTTC.

The chain couples TRBV19 to TRBJ2-7; 9 nucleotides align to TRBD1. V was pared by 3 bases and J by 4 bases, with 4 bases of the junction left unmatched. Germline V lookup: CDR1 LNHDA, CDR2 SQIVND (reference sequence). The CDR3 is 14 amino acids. CDR3 DNA: TGTGCCAGTAGTATGACACAGGGGGCTTACGAGCAGTACTTC. It translates to CASSMTQGAYEQYF.

This chain links TRBV7-8 with TRBJ2-3, with 8 bases that match TRBD2. This CDR3 is 15 amino acids long. The germline gives CDR1 SGHVS, CDR2 FQNEAQ. J was trimmed by 3 bases and V by 0 bases; bases with no gene match: 2. The CDR3 sequence is CASSLASGSTDTQYF. The CDR3 nucleotides are TGTGCCAGCAGCTTAGCCAGCGGGAGTACAGATACGCAGTATTTT.

The V call is TRBV28, the J call TRBJ1-5; no clear D gene. The CDR3 spans 12 residues. Deletions cut 8 bases from V and 4 bases from J, with 9 bases between. Germline V gene data show CDR1 as MDHEN and CDR2 as SYDVKM. In DNA form, the CDR3 reads TGTGCCAGCTGGACTGGGAATCAGCCCCAGCATTTT. Translation: CASWTGNQPQHF.

The rearrangement links TRBV27 to TRBJ1-5, with D possibly matching TRBD1 (5 bases). The V and J ends lost 5 bases and 3 bases respectively, with 11 bases between them. The CDR3 contains 14 residues. Germline-derived CDR1 and CDR2 are MNHEY and SMNVEV (reference sequence). CDR3 nucleotide sequence: TGTGCCAGCAGTCCTGGGACTAACAATCAGCCCCAGCATTTT. This translates into CASSPGTNNQPQHF.